A single sample is the source of the 11 T cell receptor beta chains below, sequenced in a study of cytomegalovirus exposure and HLA in healthy donors. The primer mix had 60 Vbeta and 13 Jbeta primers. Generated by immunoSEQ multiplex PCR, the TCRdb table keeps only in-frame clones and is missing some. The table shows fewer than 350,000 clones, with roughly 90% occurring only once. Input material: PBMCs. The receptors here all came from a woman under 30 in good health and CMV-seronegative.

In its sample, this clone was seen once. This chain uses TRBV2 with TRBJ2-1; D gene uncertain. The germline V gene encodes CDR1 SNHLY and CDR2 FYNNEI. Deletions cut 3 bases from V and 7 bases from J, with 10 bases between. This CDR3 comprises 13 residues. The CDR3 DNA follows: TGTGCCAGCAGTGATTTAGTTCGTAATGAGCAGTTCTTC. Its translation: CASSDLVRNEQFF.

The chain uses TRBV6-6 and TRBJ2-7, with D possibly being TRBD1 (6 bases). The CDR3 length is 16 residues. The germline CDR1 and CDR2 sequences are MNHNY and SVGAGI (reference sequence). V lost 0 bases to trimming and J lost 3 bases, with 15 bases between them. The CDR3 region has the DNA TGTGCCAGCAGTTACTCGAACAGGGCCGCCTACTACGAGCAGTACTTC. The encoded protein is CASSYSNRAAYYEQYF.

J is TRBJ1-2 and V is TRBV6-4; D is uncertain. Germline lookup yields CDR1 MRHNA and CDR2 SNTAGT. Trimming shortened V by 4 bases and J by 5 bases, and 11 bases separated the two germline ends. The CDR3 has 13 amino acids. CDR3 region: CASSAEGVYGYTF. The CDR3 DNA reads as TGTGCCAGCAGTGCCGAAGGAGTATATGGCTACACCTTC.

The CDR3 DNA is TGTGCCAGCAGCCTCCCGACAGGGCTCTATGGCTACACCTTC. Its translation: CASSLPTGLYGYTF. V gene TRBV7-2 combines with J gene TRBJ1-2; TRBD1 matches at 7 bases. Germline CDR1 SGHTA, CDR2 FQGNSA. This CDR3 is 14 amino acids long. J gave up 4 bases and V 5 bases, and 7 bases lay outside the gene matches.

The V gene is TRBV14, the J gene TRBJ2-1; TRBD2 matches at 15 bases. V dropped 3 bases and J dropped 8; count of bases not matched to a gene: 14. Germline V gives CDR1 SGHDN, CDR2 FVKESK. The CDR3 extends over 19 amino acids. Here the CDR3 reads CASSHRGLAGGPRIYEQFF. The CDR3 DNA reads TGTGCCAGCAGCCACCGCGGACTAGCGGGGGGGCCCCGTATCTATGAGCAGTTCTTC.

The V and J genes are TRBV2 and TRBJ2-6; 7 nucleotides agree with TRBD1. Germline V gene lookup returns CDR1 SNHLY and CDR2 FYNNEI. After removal of 3 bases from V and 10 bases from J, the junction contained 6 bases not matched to a gene. This CDR3 comprises 14 residues. As DNA, the CDR3 is TGTGCCAGCAGTGATCGACAGGGTTTTAACGTCCTGACTTTC. Translating gives CASSDRQGFNVLTF.

This sequence joins TRBV2 and TRBJ2-2; 8 nucleotides line up with TRBD1. CDR1 is SNHLY, CDR2 FYNNEI, per germline. V shed 8 bases, J shed 5 bases, and the junction held 7 bases outside the gene matches. The CDR3 has 14 amino acids. DNA of the CDR3: TGTGCCAGCCGGTTTGACAGGGGAACCGGGGAGCTGTTTTTT. It translates to CASRFDRGTGELFF.

The chain uses TRBV5-6 and TRBJ1-1; TRBD1 agrees at 7 bases. The CDR3 covers 14 residues. The germline gives CDR1 SGHDT, CDR2 YYEEEE. Unmatched junction bases numbered 7, after V lost 2 bases and J lost 6 bases. CDR3 in amino acids: CASSFRQGAAEAFF. In DNA, the CDR3 is TGTGCCAGCAGCTTTCGACAGGGTGCCGCTGAAGCTTTCTTT.

The chain joins TRBV6-5 to TRBJ1-2, with 7 bases fitting TRBD1. Germline V gene lookup returns CDR1 MNHEY and CDR2 SVGAGI. The CDR3 loop spans 16 amino acids. V was clipped by 4 bases and J by 2 bases; unmatched bases: 10. The CDR3 loop reads CASSSNPRQGNYGYTF. Here the CDR3 DNA reads TGTGCCAGCAGTTCCAACCCGCGACAGGGAAACTATGGCTACACCTTC.

The chain links TRBV4-2 to TRBJ2-1; 12 nucleotides match TRBD2. The length of the CDR3 is 15 residues. The germline V gene encodes CDR1 LGHNA and CDR2 YNFKEQ. V shed 0 bases, J shed 15 bases, and the junction held 9 bases outside the gene matches. The CDR3 coding sequence is TGTGCCAGCAGCCAAGAACCGGCTAGCGGGGGGGTTCCGTTCTTC. Its protein is CASSQEPASGGVPFF.

This sequence joins TRBV27 and TRBJ2-3; tentatively, D is TRBD2 (6 bases). Germline CDR1 MNHEY, CDR2 SMNVEV (reference sequence). The V end lost 6 bases, the J end lost 6 bases, and 28 bases lay between the germline ends. The length of the CDR3 is 18 residues. The CDR3 nucleotides are TGTGCCAGCAGCTCTTTGCCTACCGCTCCGGGAGTCTCGGATACGCAGTATTTT. The encoded protein is CASSSLPTAPGVSDTQYF.